Described below is a single TCR beta chain sequence and its context. Its antigen is unknown. Per-nucleotide qualities are absent, and no much larger clonotype sits a single base away. TCRdb lists the instrument as Illumina NovaSeq 6000. TCRalpha and TCRbeta cDNA libraries were constructed by 5'RACE with constant-segment primers, with sample barcodes and unique molecular identifiers being introduced. Trizol reagent was used to extract RNA from every sample. Libraries were amplified in two PCR steps, with a second sample barcode and Illumina TruSeq adapters added in the second step. Sequencing of libraries was performed on an Illumina NovaSeq with 2 x 150 bp paired-end reads. Per the authors' processing: With migec v1.2.7, reads were demultiplexed and then collapsed into UMI-guided consensus sequences. Using mixcr v2.1.11, UMI consensuses were aligned to TRA and TRB V and J templates and then assembled into clonotypes. A clonotype was counted as expanded or contracted only when both edgeR and NoisET called the clonotype significant, with the noise models trained on biological replicates. edgeR calls used a false discovery rate-adjusted p below 0.01 and a log2 fold-change threshold of 1. As an exploratory analysis of dynamics, PCA with hierarchical clustering was applied to max-normalized trajectories of the 1000 most abundant clonotypes. The CD4 or CD8 phenotype of responding clones was assigned using the separately sequenced CD4+ and CD8+ repertoires. Using fastp at Q25 and MiXCR, TCRdb reprocessed the public reads and kept productive beta chains. All rows with the same CDR3 protein become a single entry with the most common DNA and genes. It is TCRdb's table, rather than the study itself, that gives the V and J calls and clone size. The sample records over 450,000 distinct CDR3 sequences, roughly 20% of which are singletons. The ten largest make up about an eighth of the sample.

Ficoll-Paque density gradient centrifugation was the method used to isolate PBMCs. The sample belongs to a study of T-cell memory formation after mild COVID-19 (dated by TCRdb to the early 2020s). Study-wide context: TCR sequence clusters from the two donors were found to be largely donor specific. In two donors, T-cell clones that expanded and contracted after mild COVID-19 were followed by sequencing TCRalpha and TCRbeta repertoires longitudinally. Two young, previously healthy adult volunteers made up the cohort, one male and one female.

CDR1 and CDR2, per the germline V gene (reference sequence), are LNHNV and YYDKDF. The CDR3 goes from the cysteine to the phenylalanine over 15 residues. CDR3 DNA is the only sequence kept; it has 45 bases, read in frame from the first base. V loses 0 bases of germline sequence and J loses 5 bases, and the interval between the two ends is 13 bases. Results the study describes overall, beyond this receptor: The detection of some responding clones in pre-infection memory suggests that pre-existing cross-reactive memory T cells joined the SARS-CoV-2 response. Contracting CD4+ clones appeared mostly in the CM and EM memory subsets, whereas CD8+ clones were enriched in EMRA. Clones contracting from day 15 to 85 had balanced CD4/CD8 phenotypes, while a second wave expanding from day 15 to 37 was biased towards CD4+. The study covered only a couple of mild cases, and larger cohorts including severe cases with pre-infection samples were considered necessary. SARS-CoV-2 specificity was not confirmed for the second-wave clones peaking on day 37.

What was sequenced was PBMCs or a T cell subset sorted from them (not recorded which). The rearrangement joined TRBV15 to TRBJ1-2; the D gene cannot be resolved reliably. This TCR was recovered from an adult woman who had mild COVID-19 (a few samples of this study predate the infection). The sample titles of this study are shuffled in the database, so cell type and time point are left out; the donor was told from shared clones. The DNA is TGTGCCACCAGCAGAGATCGGAGTGCAGCTTATGGCTACACCTTC. Its translation is CATSRDRSAAYGYTF.